A selection of T cell receptor beta chains follows, all from one sample in a study of blood T cell repertoires in COVID-19. Measured with immunoSEQ multiplex PCR; TCRdb has only the in-frame clones, and not every one. The sample records about 59,000 clones, more than 75% being singletons. The specimen was peripheral blood. Source of these receptors: a man aged 60 to 75 with acute or convalescent COVID-19. CDR3s include the opening cysteine and the closing phenylalanine or tryptophan. Some rows have no size entry. The others give once, few or many, or a class for an expanded clone.

cdr3_length	v_call	j_call	clone_size	cdr3_aa
14	TRBV18	TRBJ1-5	NA	CASSPPPGDQPQHF
16	TRBV11-2	TRBJ2-7	NA	CASSPTLGTGNREQYF
15	TRBV9	TRBJ1-6	NA	CASSPEDRGHSPLHF
14	TRBV28	TRBJ2-1	NA	CASIRGGAENEQFF
16	TRBV5-1	TRBJ1-1	NA	CASSFRVLVENTEAFF
14	TRBV28	TRBJ1-2	few	CASSAGTDLYGYTF
14	TRBV5-3	TRBJ1-2	once	CARSTMEGTYGYTF
14	TRBV28	TRBJ2-5	NA	CASSVSPRQETQYF
15	TRBV5-4	TRBJ2-7	once	CASSQQERGDYEQYF
12	TRBV7-9	TRBJ2-3	NA	CASSRGSTTQYF
14	TRBV6-4	TRBJ1-5	once	CASSADSSNQPQHF
11	TRBV2	TRBJ1-5	NA	CASSETAGQHF
14	TRBV28	TRBJ1-6	NA	CASRFGTGGSPLHF
12	TRBV7-9	TRBJ2-1	NA	CASSSHYNEQFF
13	TRBV11-2	TRBJ1-1	NA	CASSSVKNTEAFF
15	TRBV7-3	TRBJ2-3	NA	CASSLIGGSTDTQYF
16	TRBV5-1	TRBJ1-3	NA	CASSPASGGGGNTIYF
12	TRBV5-1	TRBJ2-3	once	CASSESTDTQYF
16	TRBV10-3	TRBJ2-5	NA	CAIRERLAGEQETQYF
16	TRBV24-1	TRBJ1-2	NA	CATSDFETPLRRGYTF
17	TRBV7-2	TRBJ2-5	NA	CASRPPLDSFNQETQYF
15	TRBV19	TRBJ2-1	NA	CASSIGQGAYNEQFF
15	TRBV4-1	TRBJ2-7	few	CASSQGNRGQNEQYF
13	TRBV5-1	TRBJ1-2	once	CASSYQGRDGYTF
15	TRBV2	TRBJ2-3	NA	CASSERRGGTDTQYF
14	TRBV19	TRBJ2-1	once	CASSIGQGWNEQFF
14	TRBV9	TRBJ2-5	NA	CASSVDAGWETQYF
13	TRBV20-1	TRBJ2-7	NA	CSASYGNSYEQYF
15	TRBV28	TRBJ1-2	NA	CASSLWPTGGYGYTF
16	TRBV2	TRBJ1-6	NA	CASSERVGFLNSPLHF
13	TRBV6-5	TRBJ1-1	NA	CASSYSGLSEAFF
17	TRBV28	TRBJ2-3	many	CASRSPSGGGSTDTQYF
13	TRBV3-1/TRBV3-2	TRBJ2-1	NA	CASSSRSSGLQFF